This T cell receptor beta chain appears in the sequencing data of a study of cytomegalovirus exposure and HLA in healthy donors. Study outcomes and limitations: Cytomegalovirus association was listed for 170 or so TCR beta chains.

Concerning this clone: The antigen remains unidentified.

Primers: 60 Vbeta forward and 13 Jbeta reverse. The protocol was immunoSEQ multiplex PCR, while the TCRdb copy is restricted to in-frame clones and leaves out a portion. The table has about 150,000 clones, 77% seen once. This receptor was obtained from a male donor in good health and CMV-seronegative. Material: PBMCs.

The CDR3 reads CASSLEWEGETQYF. DNA of the CDR3: TGCGCCAGCAGCTTGGAGTGGGAGGGAGAGACCCAGTACTTC. V gene TRBV5-1 combines with J gene TRBJ2-5; 7 bases agree with TRBD2. The CDR3 contains 14 residues. V lost 0 bases, J lost 4 bases, and 3 bases stayed unmatched. Germline V gene lookup returns CDR1 SGHRS and CDR2 YFSETQ. The full variable domain, in which reference TRBV5-1 and TRBJ2-5 provide the parts outside the CDR3, is KAGVTQTPRYLIKTRGQQVTLSCSPISGHRSVSWYQQTPGQGLQFLFEYFSETQRNKGNFPGRFSGRQFSNSRSEMNVSTLELGDSALYLCASSLEWEGETQYFGPGTRLLVL.